Each of the 11 T cell receptor beta chains below was sequenced from the same sample in a study of shared clonotypes between healthy human individuals. Sequenced by immunoSEQ multiplex PCR; TCRdb stores in-frame clones only, minus some. The data contain roughly 660,000 clones, 80% to 95% of them singletons. The sample taken for sequencing was memory CD8+ T cells from PBMCs. Subset given: CD45RO+ cells pooled with CCR7-negative TemRA cells. The receptor set was obtained from a young man in good health. Some clones in this sample may be carry-over from other donors' samples.

This clone has only one observation. V usage is TRBV28 and J usage is TRBJ2-3; 9 bases are shared with TRBD2. Germline trimming cut 2 bases from V and 5 bases from J; bases unmatched to any gene: 5. Germline V gene lookup returns CDR1 MDHEN and CDR2 SYDVKM. This CDR3 region has 15 residues. The DNA of the CDR3 is TGTGCCAGCAGTTTAGCCCGCGGGGGGGAAGATACGCAGTATTTT. It translates to CASSLARGGEDTQYF.

This clone was picked up one time. This chain links TRBV29-1 with TRBJ2-7, with 8 bases lining up with TRBD2. V lost 6 bases, J lost 0 bases, and 7 bases stayed unmatched. This CDR3 contains 14 residues. CDR1 and CDR2 (germline): SQVTM, ANQGSEA. CDR3 region: CSVQPSGPSYEQYF. Written as DNA, the CDR3 is TGCAGCGTGCAACCTAGCGGGCCCTCCTACGAGCAGTACTTC.

The chain recombines TRBV5-6 with TRBJ2-7; D is uncertain. Trimming left V 0 bases short and J 6 bases short, with 13 bases between. The CDR3 runs to 14 residues. Germline V lookup: CDR1 SGHDT, CDR2 YYEEEE. This chain's CDR3 is CASSLGASGAEQYF. The DNA for the CDR3 is TGTGCCAGCAGCTTGGGCGCCAGTGGAGCCGAGCAGTACTTC.

This sequence joins TRBV9 and TRBJ2-7; 7 bases line up with TRBD1. The CDR3 contains 15 residues. The V gene end was trimmed by 3 bases and the J gene end by 3 bases; junction bases not matched to a gene: 9. Germline V lookup: CDR1 SGDLS, CDR2 YYNGEE. The CDR3 here is CASSEGANEGYEQYF. The CDR3 nucleotides are TGTGCCAGCAGCGAGGGGGCTAATGAGGGCTACGAGCAGTACTTC.

A note on this clone: Its ends do not fully match the called genes, so a read error is possible. This sequence joins TRBV11-2 and TRBJ1-1; D might be TRBD1 (5 bases). CDR1 is SGHAT and CDR2 is FQNNGV in the germline V gene. CDR3 length: 15 amino acids. CDR3 bases: TGCGCCAGCAGCCAAGGGGACTGGCTGGGCACTGAAGCTTTCTTT. It specifies CASSQGDWLGTEAFF.

CDR3 DNA sequence: TGTGCCAGCAGCCCCGTTTTTCCAGGGAACTATGGCTACACCTTC. This codes for CASSPVFPGNYGYTF. The chain joins TRBV7-9 to TRBJ1-2, with D maybe TRBD1 (5 bases). CDR1 and CDR2 (germline): SEHNR, FQNEAQ (reference sequence). V was clipped by 5 bases and J by 2 bases, with 15 bases between them. The CDR3 extends over 15 amino acids.

V gene TRBV19 combines with J gene TRBJ2-7; tentatively, D is TRBD1 (7 bases). The CDR3 is 14 residues long. Trimming stripped 5 bases from V and 4 bases from J, with 15 bases between. CDR1 is LNHDA and CDR2 is SQIVND in the germline V gene (reference sequence). The CDR3 sequence is CASSWGRGAYEQYF. CDR3 DNA: TGTGCCAGTAGTTGGGGCAGGGGGGCATACGAGCAGTACTTC.

V usage is TRBV28 and J usage is TRBJ2-3; 8 bases agree with TRBD1. CDR1 is MDHEN and CDR2 is SYDVKM in the germline V gene. Losses at the gene ends were 6 bases for V and 2 bases for J; bases not matched to a gene: 7. The CDR3 has 15 residues. DNA for the CDR3: TGTGCCAGCAGCCAAGGACAGGGTCCCACAGATACGCAGTATTTT. It translates to CASSQGQGPTDTQYF.

The CDR3 DNA sequence: TGTGCCAGCCGGGCCCGGACAGCGAACACTGAAGCTTTCTTT. This sequence encodes CASRARTANTEAFF. The V call is TRBV19, the J call TRBJ1-1, with D possibly TRBD1 on 6 matching bases. Trimming pared 9 bases from V and 1 base from J, leaving 15 bases between. Germline V CDR1 and CDR2: LNHDA, SQIVND (reference sequence). The CDR3 has 14 residues.

This sequence joins TRBV27 and TRBJ1-4; unclear D gene. This CDR3 contains 15 residues. CDR1 MNHEY and CDR2 SMNVEV come from the germline V gene (reference sequence). V was pared by 5 bases and J by 2 bases, with 12 bases between. The CDR3 reads CASSLFLGTNEKLFF. The CDR3 nucleotides read TGTGCCAGCAGTCTTTTTTTGGGTACTAATGAAAAACTGTTTTTT.

This clone came up once. This chain links TRBV13 with TRBJ2-3; a possible D gene is TRBD2 (6 bases). Germline loops: CDR1 PRHDT, CDR2 FYEKMQ (reference sequence). CDR3 length equals 15 residues. Trimming stripped 5 bases from V and 5 bases from J, with 17 bases between. The CDR3 loop reads CASSTRLVWGDTQYF. Written as DNA, the CDR3 is TGTGCCAGCAGCACGCGACTAGTTTGGGGAGATACGCAGTATTTT.